The rows below give T cell receptor beta chains drawn from one sample of a study of cytomegalovirus exposure and HLA in healthy donors. Sequencing was performed with immunoSEQ multiplex PCR; in TCRdb, only in-frame clones are kept and a portion is missing. The table has roughly 140,000 clones, around 84% seen once. Sequencing was performed on PBMCs. These receptors all stem from a young woman in good health and CMV-seronegative. Each CDR3 is given with its conserved first and last residue. The order of the fields is clone size, D gene, V gene, J gene, CDR3 DNA, CDR3 protein. D genes are given only for firm matches. Only some rows state a clone size, as once, few, many or a class for expanded clones.

>NA|NA|TRBV11-2|TRBJ2-5
TGTGCCAGCAGCTACACTGGGGGGGCCATCCCAGAGACCCAGTACTTC
CASSYTGGAIPETQYF
>few|TRBD2|TRBV27|TRBJ2-2
TGTGCCAGCAAAAAGTCGGGAGGCGGGGAGCTGTTTTTT
CASKKSGGGELFF
>NA|TRBD2|TRBV7-3|TRBJ2-3
TGTGCCAGCAGCTTATTACGCGGGAGTTTGGCAGATACGCAGTATTTT
CASSLLRGSLADTQYF
>NA|TRBD1|TRBV30|TRBJ2-7
TGTGCCTGGAGTCCGATTACAGGGGGCAGAACCTACGAGCAGTACTTC
CAWSPITGGRTYEQYF
>NA|TRBD1|TRBV27|TRBJ2-2
TGTGCCAGCAGTTTAGAGGGGGCGAAGGGCGGGGAGCTGTTTTTT
CASSLEGAKGGELFF
>NA|NA|TRBV4-1|TRBJ1-4
TGCGCCAGCAGCCCTTACGCAAGCCTTAATGAAAAACTGTTTTTT
CASSPYASLNEKLFF
>NA|TRBD2|TRBV5-1|TRBJ2-1
TGCGCCAGCAGTTCGGGACTAGCGGGTTTTACCTACAATGAGCAGTTCTTC
CASSSGLAGFTYNEQFF
>NA|TRBD1|TRBV4-3|TRBJ2-7
TGCGCCAGCAGCCTTCACACGGGGACAGGGAATAGGAACGAGCAGTACTTC
CASSLHTGTGNRNEQYF
>NA|TRBD2|TRBV4-2|TRBJ2-4
TGTGCCAGCAGCCAAGCCCAACTAGCGGCAGCCAAAAACATTCAGTACTTC
CASSQAQLAAAKNIQYF
>NA|TRBD2|TRBV9|TRBJ2-5
TGTGCCAGCAGCGTAGGCGGGAGCGCTATCCAAGAGACCCAGTACTTC
CASSVGGSAIQETQYF
>NA|NA|TRBV28|TRBJ1-5
TGTGCCAGCAGTTTAGTCTCGAGGGGGGGACAGCCCCAGCATTTT
CASSLVSRGGQPQHF
>NA|NA|TRBV11-2|TRBJ2-1
TGTGCCAGCAGCTTAGGCACCGGGACATCTAGGGGCAATGAGCAGTTCTTC
CASSLGTGTSRGNEQFF
>NA|TRBD2|TRBV7-2|TRBJ2-5
TGTGCCAGCAGCTCGGGACTAGCGGGGGGGGTGGAGTACTTC
CASSSGLAGGVEYF
>NA|TRBD2|TRBV7-9|TRBJ2-4
TGTGCCAGCAGCCCCCTAGCGGGGAGAAACATTCAGTACTTC
CASSPLAGRNIQYF
>NA|TRBD2|TRBV27|TRBJ2-1
TGTGCCAGCACTAAACTAGCGGTTAGCTCCTACAATGAGCAGTTCTTC
CASTKLAVSSYNEQFF
>NA|NA|TRBV28|TRBJ2-7
TGTGCCAGCAGTTTACAGGGACTGCCCCAGTACTTC
CASSLQGLPQYF
>NA|TRBD2|TRBV2|TRBJ2-5
TGTGCCAGCAGCCGGACTAGCGGGGGCGGGGAGACCCAGTACTTC
CASSRTSGGGETQYF